Described below is a single TCR beta chain sequence and its context. The antigen remains unidentified. The table came from immunoSEQ multiplex PCR; TCRdb's copy has only in-frame clones and leaves some out. The sample has around 320,000 clones, about nine tenths seen once; the top ten hold 15% to 20%. V trimming: 5 bases; J trimming: 2 bases; junction bases outside the gene matches: 9. From germline, CDR1 is SGHAT and CDR2 FQNNGV. The CDR3 spans 15 residues. The data are from a study of shared clonotypes between healthy human individuals. Study in general: The donor pool was made up of two women and a few men aged 18 to 49.

Each of the donors was a healthy adult who was HIV-negative and had not had a recent acute infection or vaccination. General study findings and limits: On the whole, naive subsets had larger estimated richness than memory subsets had. Incompleteness in sorted-subset sequencing, despite large depth, was shown by rarefaction.

The sequencing sample was made of memory CD8+ T cells sorted from blood. Subset specified: CD45RO+ cells pooled with CCR7-negative TemRA cells. The receptor's source is a man aged 18-30 years in good health. This chain uses TRBV11-2 with TRBJ2-7; 7 nucleotides match TRBD2. This CDR3 is CASSDRTRLPYEQYF. Here the CDR3 DNA reads TGTGCCAGCAGCGACCGGACTAGACTCCCCTACGAGCAGTACTTC.